This T cell receptor (beta chain) was observed in a study of naive and memory T cell subsets. Study-wide findings and caveats: In naive cells, over 95% of TCR sequences were seen only once.

On this clonotype: Its matching antigen is unknown.

CDR1 and CDR2 from the germline V gene are DFQATT and SNEGSKA (reference sequence). V was pared by 0 bases and J by 0 bases, with 10 bases of the junction left unmatched. CDR3 length equals 18 residues. An equimolar mix of two oligonucleotides served as the beta constant-region primer for TRBC1 and TRBC2. Nested alpha and beta constant-region primers with the SP2 primer drove four PCR rounds on ligated cDNA. One entry per CDR3 protein, called by TCRdb with MiXCR from the UMI-ligation and nested PCR reads. The sample includes 130,000 or so distinct CDR3 sequences, 35% to 45% of them seen just once. CD8 T cells were positively selected from what remained after CD4 positive selection.

This receptor was obtained from a human donor in good health. The sample consisted of central memory CD4+ T cells from blood. V usage is TRBV20-1 and J usage is TRBJ2-1; 8 bases are a match to TRBD2. CDR3 protein: CSARDGRLAGTSYNEQFF. In DNA form, the CDR3 reads TGCAGTGCTAGAGATGGGCGGCTAGCGGGTACCTCCTACAATGAGCAGTTCTTC.